Shown below are 6 T cell receptor beta chains from a single sample sequenced in a study of T cells in Graves' hyperthyroidism and ophthalmopathy (dated by TCRdb to about 2019). The library was prepared using multiplex PCR. Sequencing took place on an Illumina HiSeq 2000. Amplification of TCR beta CDR3 regions was carried out from RNA transcripts. For the first round of RT-PCR on the TCR CDR3, the HTBI primer set was used together with the Qiagen OneStep RT-PCR kit. TCRdb redid the processing of the public reads, applying fastp at Q25 and MiXCR, and retained in-frame beta chains. Rows merge per CDR3 protein into single entries with the most common DNA and genes. The sample data list more than 500,000 distinct CDR3 sequences, and about a sixth of these were observed just once. The ten largest account for less than 4.5% of the sample. Source material: blood. Receptors originate from a woman in her twenties or thirties with Graves' hyperthyroidism.

This clonotype has ten or more counts. V and J are TRBV7-2 and TRBJ2-7; D possibly corresponds to TRBD2 (5 bases). Per germline, CDR1 SGHTA and CDR2 FQGNSA. Trimming took 4 bases from V and 3 from J, leaving 13 bases between them. The CDR3 covers 14 residues. CDR3 nucleotide sequence: TGTGCCAGCAGCTCCCGGGATATCCTCTACGAGCAGTACTTC. Translation gives CASSSRDILYEQYF.

The genes are TRBV20-1 and TRBJ2-2; 9 positions match TRBD1. This CDR3 comprises 11 residues. From germline, CDR1 is DFQATT and CDR2 SNEGSKA (reference sequence). The CDR3 DNA sequence: TGCGGGACAGGGACCACCGGGGAGCTGTTTTTT. Protein product: CGTGTTGELFF.

The gene calls are TRBV5-1 and TRBJ1-1; D perhaps matches TRBD1 (5 bases). The CDR3 has 17 residues. Deletions cut 7 bases from V and 2 bases from J, with 24 bases between. CDR1 SGHRS and CDR2 YFSETQ come from the germline V gene. The CDR3 reads CASRPTGTRALNTEAFF. The CDR3 nucleotides read TGCGCCAGCCGTCCAACCGGGACTCGAGCCTTAAACACTGAAGCTTTCTTT.

This clonotype was recorded a few times. CDR3 bases: TGCAGTGCTAGAGGATCAGGAGGTGCCCAAGAGACCCAGTACTTC. This encodes CSARGSGGAQETQYF. V usage is TRBV20-1 and J usage is TRBJ2-5; a possible D gene is TRBD2 (5 bases). The CDR3 is 15 amino acids. V lost 1 base and J lost 1, with 13 bases in between. From germline, CDR1 is DFQATT and CDR2 SNEGSKA (reference sequence).

The rearrangement joins TRBV5-1 to TRBJ1-2; a possible D gene is TRBD1 (6 bases). CDR3 size: 13 residues. The V and J ends lost 4 bases and 10 bases respectively, with 17 bases between them. Germline V CDR1 and CDR2: SGHRS, YFSETQ. CDR3 DNA sequence: TGCGCCAGCAGCCTGGAGAAGGACAGATTCTACACCTTC. Translated, it gives CASSLEKDRFYTF.

A few counts support this clonotype. This rearrangement joins TRBV19 to TRBJ2-1; D uncertain. The CDR3 covers 13 residues. CDR1 and CDR2 from the germline V gene are LNHDA and SQIVND (reference sequence). The V end was cut by 3 bases, the J end by 8 bases, with 11 bases between. CDR3 DNA: TGTGCCAGTAGTATTGTCTCCCGAGATGAGCAGTTCTTC. Translation: CASSIVSRDEQFF.